Listed here are 24 T cell receptor beta chains from one sample, sequenced in a study of blood T cell repertoires in COVID-19. Sequencing was performed with immunoSEQ multiplex PCR; in TCRdb, only in-frame clones are kept and a portion is missing. The sample includes a few hundred thousand clones, approximately 85% of them seen just once. Sequenced sample: peripheral blood. These receptors originate from a human donor in a cohort sampled during active COVID-19.

This clone has just one count. This chain links TRBV27 with TRBJ2-3; 7 bases map to TRBD2. CDR1 is MNHEY and CDR2 is SMNVEV in the germline V gene (reference sequence). This CDR3 is built from 16 residues. Trimming took 1 base from V and 3 from J; bases not matched to a gene: 7. The CDR3 region has the DNA TGTGCCAGCAGTTTATATGGGGGGGGTATAACAGATACGCAGTATTTT. Amino acid sequence: CASSLYGGGITDTQYF.

V is TRBV7-3 and J is TRBJ1-3; D call uncertain. Trimming left V 8 bases short and J 8 bases short, with 10 bases between. The CDR3 extends over 11 amino acids. CDR1 and CDR2 from the germline V gene are SGHTA and FQGTGA. This CDR3 reads CASHTSDTIYF. DNA for the CDR3: TGTGCCAGCCATACCTCAGACACCATATATTTT.

V gene TRBV6-5 combines with J gene TRBJ1-4; D possibly corresponds to TRBD1 (5 bases). V lost 7 bases, J lost 7 bases, and 10 bases lay in between. From germline, CDR1 is MNHEY and CDR2 SVGAGI. The CDR3 runs 12 residues. This CDR3 reads CASTGQGEKLFF. The DNA of the CDR3 is TGTGCCAGCACAGGGCAAGGTGAAAAACTGTTTTTT.

This sequence joins TRBV4-2 and TRBJ2-3; 12 bases line up with TRBD2. V dropped 3 bases and J dropped 4; count of bases not matched to a gene: 8. CDR3 length equals 17 residues. Germline V gene data show CDR1 as LGHNA and CDR2 as YNFKEQ. CDR3 in DNA: TGTGCCAGCAGCCACCATCTAGCGGGGGGGCTCGCAGATACGCAGTATTTT. Protein: CASSHHLAGGLADTQYF.

The chain combines TRBV13 with TRBJ2-1; tentatively, D is TRBD1 (5 bases). V was pared by 5 bases and J by 4 bases, with 21 bases between. The length of the CDR3 is 17 residues. CDR1 is PRHDT, CDR2 FYEKMQ, per germline (reference sequence). In nucleotides, the CDR3 is TGTGCCAGCAGCACCCTGGCTGCAGGGCGTCTTTACAATGAGCAGTTCTTC. Translated: CASSTLAAGRLYNEQFF.

As to this clone: Other DNA sequences in this sample translate to the same CDR3. The chain joins TRBV9 to TRBJ2-5; possible D gene TRBD1, 6 bases. The V gene lost 4 bases and the J gene lost 1 base, with 11 bases spanning the gap. The CDR3 runs to 14 residues. The germline CDR1 and CDR2 sequences are SGDLS and YYNGEE. The CDR3 reads CASSRTDSQETQYF. The CDR3 DNA reads as TGTGCCAGCAGCCGTACGGACAGCCAAGAGACCCAGTACTTC.

The chain recombines TRBV5-1 with TRBJ1-5, with no clear D. V shed 2 bases and J shed 6 bases, with 9 bases lying between them. Germline V gene sequence: CDR1 SGHRS, CDR2 YFSETQ. The CDR3 loop spans 13 amino acids. For the CDR3, the DNA is TGCGCCAGCAGCTTAGACGGGATTCAGCCCCAGCATTTT. It is translated as CASSLDGIQPQHF.

This clone was recorded once. The chain carries TRBV7-9 and TRBJ1-1; D call uncertain. In germline, CDR1 is SEHNR, CDR2 FQNEAQ (reference sequence). The V end was cut by 1 base, the J end by 9 bases, with 18 bases between. This CDR3 spans 15 amino acids. CDR3 in amino acids: CASSLDQRIPLKAFF. CDR3 bases: TGTGCCAGCAGCTTAGACCAACGAATCCCCCTAAAAGCTTTCTTT. Together with reference TRBV7-9 and TRBJ1-1, the CDR3 gives the full variable domain: DTGVSQNPRHKITKRGQNVTFRCDPISEHNRLYWYRQTLGQGPEFLTYFQNEAQLEKSRLLSDRFSAERPKGSFSTLEIQRTEQGDSAMYLCASSLDQRIPLKAFFGQGTRLTVV.

In its sample, this clone was seen once. V usage is TRBV7-2 and J usage is TRBJ2-1, with TRBD2 matching over 7 bases. CDR3 length equals 15 residues. Trimming cost V 3 bases and J 4 bases; bases outside gene matches: 6. Per germline, CDR1 SGHTA and CDR2 FQGNSA. Written as DNA, the CDR3 is TGTGCCAGCAGCTTCATAAGAGCGGGGTACAATGAGCAGTTCTTC. Protein sequence: CASSFIRAGYNEQFF.

The V and J genes are TRBV5-6 and TRBJ1-1, with a possible D match to TRBD1 (5 bases). V was cut by 4 bases and J by 3 bases, with 16 bases left in between. CDR3 length: 15 amino acids. In germline, CDR1 is SGHDT, CDR2 YYEEEE. The CDR3 sequence is CASSTNPPGDTEAFF. CDR3 DNA sequence: TGTGCCAGCAGCACCAATCCACCGGGGGACACTGAAGCTTTCTTT.

The rearrangement links TRBV19 to TRBJ2-3, with 10 nucleotides matching TRBD1. Germline lookup yields CDR1 LNHDA and CDR2 SQIVND (reference sequence). With 6 bases clipped from V and 0 bases from J, the junction kept 6 bases outside the gene matches. The CDR3 length is 16 residues. The CDR3 bases are TGTGCCAGTAGGAAGGACAGGGGGACAAGCACAGATACGCAGTATTTT. Protein sequence: CASRKDRGTSTDTQYF.

The chain couples TRBV21-1 to TRBJ2-7; the D call of TRBD1 is as the table states it, not checked on the DNA. TRBV21-1 is annotated as a pseudogene. The CDR3 totals 15 residues. CDR3 in amino acids: CASSRGQGSIYEQYF. DNA of the CDR3: TGTGCCAGCAGCAGAGGACAGGGGAGCATATACGAGCAGTACTTC.

The J gene is TRBJ2-7, the V gene TRBV19; 9 bases line up with TRBD1. Germline CDR1 LNHDA, CDR2 SQIVND (reference sequence). The CDR3 contains 15 residues. The ends lost 4 bases at V and 2 bases at J; junction bases unmatched: 6. The CDR3 loop reads CASSKYGTGTYEQYF. The DNA for the CDR3 is TGTGCCAGTAGTAAATATGGGACAGGGACCTACGAGCAGTACTTC. Full variable domain (missing parts from reference TRBV19 and TRBJ2-7): DGGITQSPKYLFRKEGQNVTLSCEQNLNHDAMYWYRQDPGQGLRLIYYSQIVNDFQKGDIAEGYSVSREKKESFPLTVTSAQKNPTAFYLCASSKYGTGTYEQYFGPGTRLTVT.

This chain uses TRBV9 with TRBJ2-7; 11 positions agree with TRBD1. CDR1 and CDR2 (germline): SGDLS, YYNGEE. The CDR3 runs to 15 residues. Trimming took 4 bases from V and 3 from J; bases not matched to a gene: 6. For the CDR3, the DNA is TGTGCCAGCAGCCCTCGGGACAGGGGGTACTACGAGCAGTACTTC. The encoded protein is CASSPRDRGYYEQYF.

The rearrangement uses TRBV4-1 and TRBJ2-2; D call uncertain. From germline, CDR1 is MGHRA and CDR2 YSYEKL. With 0 bases removed from V and 3 bases from J, the gap between germline ends came to 8 bases. The CDR3 has 15 amino acids. The CDR3 DNA follows: TGCGCCAGCAGCCAAGATGGAAGCGACACCGGGGAGCTGTTTTTT. Amino acid sequence: CASSQDGSDTGELFF.

The V gene is TRBV3-1 (or the pseudogene TRBV3-2), the J gene TRBJ1-2; weak D call: TRBD1 (6 bases). Germline V gene data show CDR1 as LGHDT and CDR2 as YNNKEL (reference sequence). The V gene lost 3 bases and the J gene lost 4 bases, with 12 bases spanning the gap. The CDR3 has 14 residues. The CDR3 is CASSHGGAVYGYTF. The CDR3 DNA sequence: TGTGCCAGCAGCCATGGGGGCGCGGTCTATGGCTACACCTTC.

CDR3 protein: CATSDPGTGKQFF. The CDR3 DNA reads as TGTGCCACCAGTGACCCTGGGACAGGGAAGCAGTTCTTC. The chain is built from TRBV24-1 and TRBJ2-1; 9 nucleotides align to TRBD1. CDR3 size: 13 residues. In germline, CDR1 is KGHDR, CDR2 SFDVKD. The J segment lost 11 bases and the V segment lost 4 bases, leaving 5 bases of the junction unmatched.

J is TRBJ1-6 and V is TRBV9; the D gene is possibly TRBD1 (6 bases). Trimming removed 5 bases at V and 0 bases at J, with 15 bases between. CDR3 size: 17 residues. Germline V gene sequence: CDR1 SGDLS, CDR2 YYNGEE. CDR3: CASSRTTGSSYNSPLHF. Written as DNA, the CDR3 is TGTGCCAGCAGTCGAACTACAGGGAGCTCCTATAATTCACCCCTCCACTTT.

This clone was counted a few times. Here the CDR3 DNA reads TGTGCCAGCAGCCAAGAAAGGGGGACAACACCTGGAAACACCATATATTTT. It codes for CASSQERGTTPGNTIYF. V and J are TRBV3-1 (or the pseudogene TRBV3-2) and TRBJ1-3; tentatively, D is TRBD1 (6 bases). V was trimmed by 0 bases and J by 2 bases, leaving 14 bases between them. CDR3 size: 17 residues. CDR1 is LGHDT and CDR2 is YNNKEL in the germline V gene (reference sequence).

CDR3 coding DNA: TGTGCCAGTAGTTACAGGGATAATTCACCCCTCCACTTT. Amino acid sequence: CASSYRDNSPLHF. The rearrangement uses TRBV19 and TRBJ1-6; possibly TRBD1 for D (6 bases). The CDR3 consists of 13 residues. The germline V gene encodes CDR1 LNHDA and CDR2 SQIVND (reference sequence). V was clipped by 5 bases and J by 5 bases, with 7 bases between them.

This chain connects TRBV2 to TRBJ2-3; no definite D call. Trimming stripped 7 bases from V and 0 bases from J, with 8 bases between. The CDR3 sequence is 13 residues long. Germline loops: CDR1 SNHLY, CDR2 FYNNEI. The CDR3 coding sequence is TGTGCCAGCATGCGTACTAGCACAGATACGCAGTATTTT. Its protein is CASMRTSTDTQYF.

The V gene is TRBV5-6, the J gene TRBJ1-4; D remains unclear. Trimming removed 3 bases from V and 3 bases from J, with 15 bases in between. The CDR3 spans 16 residues. Germline V gene data show CDR1 as SGHDT and CDR2 as YYEEEE. CDR3 DNA: TGTGCCAGCAGCTATGAATGGTCTATGGCTAATGAAAAACTGTTTTTT. Amino acids: CASSYEWSMANEKLFF.

J is TRBJ2-6 and V is TRBV7-2, with D possibly matching TRBD2 (5 bases). The V end lost 1 base, the J end lost 9 bases, and 13 bases lay between the germline ends. CDR1 is SGHTA, CDR2 FQGNSA, per germline. This CDR3 contains 15 residues. The DNA of the CDR3 is TGTGCCAGCAGCTTAGGGGGAGTACCAGTCAACGTCCTGACTTTC. As protein: CASSLGGVPVNVLTF.

The V and J genes are TRBV30 and TRBJ2-1; 9 bases map to TRBD1. There are 14 residues in the CDR3. Germline values: CDR1 GTSNPN, CDR2 SVGIG (reference sequence). Trimming removed 4 bases from V and 0 bases from J; junction bases left unmatched: 1. The CDR3 DNA follows: TGTGCCTGGAAGACAGGGGGCTCCTACAATGAGCAGTTCTTC. As protein: CAWKTGGSYNEQFF.